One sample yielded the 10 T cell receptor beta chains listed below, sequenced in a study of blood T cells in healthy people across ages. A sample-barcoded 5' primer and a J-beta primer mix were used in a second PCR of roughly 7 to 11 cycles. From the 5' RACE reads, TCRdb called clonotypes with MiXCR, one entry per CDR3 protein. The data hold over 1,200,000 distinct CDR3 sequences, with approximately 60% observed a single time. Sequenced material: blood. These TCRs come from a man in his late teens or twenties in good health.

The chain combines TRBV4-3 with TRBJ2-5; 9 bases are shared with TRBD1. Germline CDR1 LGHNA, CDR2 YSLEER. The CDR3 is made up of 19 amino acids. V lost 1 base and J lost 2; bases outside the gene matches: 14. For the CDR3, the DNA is TGCGCCAGCAGCCAAGTTCTGCGGTCCGGGACAGGGATACAAGAGACCCAGTACTTC. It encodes CASSQVLRSGTGIQETQYF.

The CDR3 DNA is TGTGCCAGCAGCCCCCTGGACAGTTCCGAGCAGTACTTC. It codes for CASSPLDSSEQYF. The V and J genes are TRBV27 and TRBJ2-4, with D possibly being TRBD1 (6 bases). The J call may not be correct, given that the DNA end is closer to TRBJ2-7. The germline CDR1 and CDR2 sequences are MNHEY and SMNVEV (reference sequence). There are 13 residues in the CDR3.

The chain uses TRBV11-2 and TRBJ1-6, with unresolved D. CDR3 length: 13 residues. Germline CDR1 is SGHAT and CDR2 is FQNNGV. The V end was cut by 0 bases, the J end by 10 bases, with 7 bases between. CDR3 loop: CASSLDLGSPLHF. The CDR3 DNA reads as TGTGCCAGCAGCTTAGATCTAGGCTCACCCCTCCACTTT.

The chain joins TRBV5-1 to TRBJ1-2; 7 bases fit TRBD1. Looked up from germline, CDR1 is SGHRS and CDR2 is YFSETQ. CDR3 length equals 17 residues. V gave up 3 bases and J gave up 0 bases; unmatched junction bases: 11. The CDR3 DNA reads TGCGCCAGCAGCTCTCCAGGGGGAGCTGGTACTAACTATGGCTACACCTTC. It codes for CASSSPGGAGTNYGYTF.

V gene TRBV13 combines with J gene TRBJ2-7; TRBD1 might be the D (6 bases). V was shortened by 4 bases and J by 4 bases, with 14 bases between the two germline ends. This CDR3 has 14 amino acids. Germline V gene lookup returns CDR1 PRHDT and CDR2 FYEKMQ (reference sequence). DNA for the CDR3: TGTGCCAGCAGCTCCGACAGGAATGGGTACGAGCAGTACTTC. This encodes CASSSDRNGYEQYF.

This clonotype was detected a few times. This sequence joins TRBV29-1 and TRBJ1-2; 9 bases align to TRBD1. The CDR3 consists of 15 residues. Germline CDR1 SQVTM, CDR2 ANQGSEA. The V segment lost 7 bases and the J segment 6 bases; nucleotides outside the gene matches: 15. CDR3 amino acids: CSAGVHRGRVDGYTF. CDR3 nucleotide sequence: TGCAGCGCCGGGGTCCACAGGGGGCGCGTCGATGGCTACACCTTC.

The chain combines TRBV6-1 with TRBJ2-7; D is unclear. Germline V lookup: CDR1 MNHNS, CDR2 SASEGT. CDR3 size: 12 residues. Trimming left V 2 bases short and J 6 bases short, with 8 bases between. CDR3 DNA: TGTGCCAGCAGTGAACTCCCCGCCGAGCAGTACTTC. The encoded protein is CASSELPAEQYF.

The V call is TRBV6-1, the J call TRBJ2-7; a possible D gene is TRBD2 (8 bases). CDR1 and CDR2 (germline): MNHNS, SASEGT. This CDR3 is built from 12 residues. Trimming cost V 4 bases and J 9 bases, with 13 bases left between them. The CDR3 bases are TGTGCCAGCAGTGCGGGAGGGGGCTGGCAGTACTTC. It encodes CASSAGGGWQYF.

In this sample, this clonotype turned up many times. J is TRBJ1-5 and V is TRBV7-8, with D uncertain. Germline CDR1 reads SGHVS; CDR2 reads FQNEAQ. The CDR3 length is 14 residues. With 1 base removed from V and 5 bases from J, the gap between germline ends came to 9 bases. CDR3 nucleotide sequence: TGTGCCAGCAGCTTAGTGAACACCGATCAGCCCCAGCATTTT. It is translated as CASSLVNTDQPQHF.

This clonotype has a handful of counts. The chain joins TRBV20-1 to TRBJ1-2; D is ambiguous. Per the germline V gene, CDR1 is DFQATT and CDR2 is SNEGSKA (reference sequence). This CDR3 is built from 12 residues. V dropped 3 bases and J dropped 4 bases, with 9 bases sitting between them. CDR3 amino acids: CSARRGVYGYTF. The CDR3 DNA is TGCAGTGCTAGGCGGGGAGTCTATGGCTACACCTTC.